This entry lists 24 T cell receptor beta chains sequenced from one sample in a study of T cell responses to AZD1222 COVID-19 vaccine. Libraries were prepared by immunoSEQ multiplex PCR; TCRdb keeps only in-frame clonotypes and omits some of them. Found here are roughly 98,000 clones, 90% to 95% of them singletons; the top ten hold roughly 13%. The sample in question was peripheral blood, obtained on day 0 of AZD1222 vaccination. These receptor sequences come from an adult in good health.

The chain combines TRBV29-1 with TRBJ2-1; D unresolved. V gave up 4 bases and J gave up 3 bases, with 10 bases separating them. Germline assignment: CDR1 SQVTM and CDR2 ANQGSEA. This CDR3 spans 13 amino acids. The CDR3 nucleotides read TGCAGCGTTGCTGGGTTTAACTACAATGAGCAGTTCTTC. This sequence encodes CSVAGFNYNEQFF.

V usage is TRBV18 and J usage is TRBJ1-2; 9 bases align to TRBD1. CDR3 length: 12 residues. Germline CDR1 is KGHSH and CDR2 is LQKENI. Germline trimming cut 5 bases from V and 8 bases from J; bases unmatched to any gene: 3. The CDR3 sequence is CASSGQGPGYTF. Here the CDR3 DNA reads TGTGCCAGCTCAGGACAGGGGCCCGGCTACACCTTC. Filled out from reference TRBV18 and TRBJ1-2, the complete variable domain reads NAGVMQNPRHLVRRRGQEARLRCSPMKGHSHVYWYRQLPEEGLKFMVYLQKENIIDESGMPKERFSAEFPKEGPSILRIQQVVRGDSAAYFCASSGQGPGYTFGSGTRLTVV.

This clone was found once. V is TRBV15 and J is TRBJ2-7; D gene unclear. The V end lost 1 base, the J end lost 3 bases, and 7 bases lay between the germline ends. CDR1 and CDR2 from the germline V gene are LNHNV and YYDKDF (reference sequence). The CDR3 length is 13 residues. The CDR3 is CATSRGVFYEQYF. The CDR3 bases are TGTGCCACCAGCAGAGGAGTCTTCTACGAGCAGTACTTC.

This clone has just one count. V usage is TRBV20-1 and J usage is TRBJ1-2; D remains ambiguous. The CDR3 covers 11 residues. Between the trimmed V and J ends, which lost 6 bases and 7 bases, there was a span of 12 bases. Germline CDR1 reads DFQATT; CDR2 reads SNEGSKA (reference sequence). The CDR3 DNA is TGCAGTGCCCCTCCCTTGGGTGGCTACACCTTC. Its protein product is CSAPPLGGYTF.

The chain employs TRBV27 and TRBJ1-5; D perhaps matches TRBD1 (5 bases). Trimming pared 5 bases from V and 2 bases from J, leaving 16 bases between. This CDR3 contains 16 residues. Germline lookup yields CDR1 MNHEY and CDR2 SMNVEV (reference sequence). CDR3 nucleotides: TGTGCCAGCAGTCCGGGACCGCGGCTCGGCAATCAGCCCCAGCATTTT. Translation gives CASSPGPRLGNQPQHF.

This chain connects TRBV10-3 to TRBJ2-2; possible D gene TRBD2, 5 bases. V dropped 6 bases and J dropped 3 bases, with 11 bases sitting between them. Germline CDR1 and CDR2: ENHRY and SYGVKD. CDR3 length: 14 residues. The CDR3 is CAIRAGSDTGELFF. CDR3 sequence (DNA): TGTGCCATCAGGGCGGGCAGTGACACCGGGGAGCTGTTTTTT.

The CDR3 loop is CATSDNRGLYEQYF. The CDR3 DNA reads TGTGCCACCAGTGATAACAGGGGACTCTACGAGCAGTACTTC. This chain links TRBV24-1 with TRBJ2-7; D is perhaps TRBD1 (7 bases). Germline values: CDR1 KGHDR, CDR2 SFDVKD. The CDR3 covers 14 residues. V was trimmed by 3 bases and J by 3 bases, leaving 11 bases between them.

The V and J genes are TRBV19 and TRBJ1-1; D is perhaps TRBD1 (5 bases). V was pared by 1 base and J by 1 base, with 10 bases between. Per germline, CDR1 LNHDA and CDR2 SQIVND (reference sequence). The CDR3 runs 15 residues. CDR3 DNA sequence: TGTGCCAGTAGTATAGGGGGCGACGCGAACACTGAAGCTTTCTTT. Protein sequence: CASSIGGDANTEAFF.

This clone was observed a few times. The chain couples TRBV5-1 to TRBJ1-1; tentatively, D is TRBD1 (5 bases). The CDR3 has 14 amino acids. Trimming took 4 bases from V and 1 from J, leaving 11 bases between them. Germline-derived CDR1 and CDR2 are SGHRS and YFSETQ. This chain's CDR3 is CASSGGTQNTEAFF. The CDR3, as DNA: TGCGCCAGCAGCGGGGGGACGCAGAACACTGAAGCTTTCTTT.

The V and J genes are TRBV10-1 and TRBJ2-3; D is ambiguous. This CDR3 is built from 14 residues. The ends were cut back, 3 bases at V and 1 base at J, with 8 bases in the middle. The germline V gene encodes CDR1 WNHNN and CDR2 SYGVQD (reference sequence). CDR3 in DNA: TGCGCCAGCAGTGATGGTGCGGGCACAGATACGCAGTATTTT. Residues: CASSDGAGTDTQYF.

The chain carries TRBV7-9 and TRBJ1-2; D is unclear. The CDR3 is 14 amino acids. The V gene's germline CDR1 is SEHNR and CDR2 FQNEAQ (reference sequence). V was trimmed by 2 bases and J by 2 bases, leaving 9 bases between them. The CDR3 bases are TGTGCCAGCAGCTTAACCGTTGACAACTATGGCTACACCTTC. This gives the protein CASSLTVDNYGYTF. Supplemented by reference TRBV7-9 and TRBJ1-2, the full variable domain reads DTGVSQNPRHKITKRGQNVTFRCDPISEHNRLYWYRQTLGQGPEFLTYFQNEAQLEKSRLLSDRFSAERPKGSFSTLEIQRTEQGDSAMYLCASSLTVDNYGYTFGSGTRLTVV.

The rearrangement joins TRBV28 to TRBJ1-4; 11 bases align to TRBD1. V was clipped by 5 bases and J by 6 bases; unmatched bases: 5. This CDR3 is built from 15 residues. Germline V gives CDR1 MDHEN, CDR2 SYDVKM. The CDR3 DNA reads TGTGCCAGCAGTATGGACAGGGGGCCGGATGAAAAACTGTTTTTT. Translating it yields CASSMDRGPDEKLFF.

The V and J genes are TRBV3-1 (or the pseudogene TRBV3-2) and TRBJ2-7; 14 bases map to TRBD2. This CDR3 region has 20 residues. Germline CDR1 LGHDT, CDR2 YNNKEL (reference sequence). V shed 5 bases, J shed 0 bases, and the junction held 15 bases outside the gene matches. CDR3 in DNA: TGTGCCAGCAGCTTGTCGGGGGGACTAGCGGGGGCAAAGAGCTCCTACGAGCAGTACTTC. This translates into CASSLSGGLAGAKSSYEQYF.

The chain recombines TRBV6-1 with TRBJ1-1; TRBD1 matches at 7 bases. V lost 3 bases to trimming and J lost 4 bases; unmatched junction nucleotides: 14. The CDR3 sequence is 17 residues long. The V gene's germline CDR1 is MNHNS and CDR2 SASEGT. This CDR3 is CASSDDWGQTYRTEAFF. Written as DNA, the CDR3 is TGTGCCAGCAGTGATGATTGGGGACAGACTTATCGCACTGAAGCTTTCTTT.

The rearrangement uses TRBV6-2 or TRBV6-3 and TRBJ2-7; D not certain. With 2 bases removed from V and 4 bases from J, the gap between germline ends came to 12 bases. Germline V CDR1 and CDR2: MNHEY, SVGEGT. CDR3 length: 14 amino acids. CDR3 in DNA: TGTGCCAGCAGTTACAGCTTTTTAGTGTACGAGCAGTACTTC. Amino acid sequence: CASSYSFLVYEQYF.

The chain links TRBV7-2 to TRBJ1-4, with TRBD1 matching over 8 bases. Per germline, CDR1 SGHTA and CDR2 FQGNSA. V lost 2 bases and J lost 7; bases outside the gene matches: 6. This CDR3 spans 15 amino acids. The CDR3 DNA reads TGTGCCAGCAGCTTATCAGGGGGCCTGGGTGAAAAACTGTTTTTT. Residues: CASSLSGGLGEKLFF.

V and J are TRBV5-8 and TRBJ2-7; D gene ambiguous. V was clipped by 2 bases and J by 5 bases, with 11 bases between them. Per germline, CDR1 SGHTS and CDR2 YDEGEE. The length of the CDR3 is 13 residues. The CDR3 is CASSFRVKDEQYF. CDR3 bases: TGTGCCAGCAGCTTCCGGGTAAAAGACGAGCAGTACTTC. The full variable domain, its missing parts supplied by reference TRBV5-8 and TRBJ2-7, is EAGVTQSPTHLIKTRGQQATLRCSPISGHTSVYWYQQALGLGLQFLLWYDEGEERNRGNFPPRFSGRQFPNYSSELNVNALELEDSALYLCASSFRVKDEQYFGPGTRLTVT.

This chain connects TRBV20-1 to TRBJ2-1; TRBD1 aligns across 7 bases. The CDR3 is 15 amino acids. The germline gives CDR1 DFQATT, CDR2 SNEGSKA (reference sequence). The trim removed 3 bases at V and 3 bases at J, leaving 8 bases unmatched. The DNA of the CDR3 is TGCAGTGCTAGTCTTTCCGGGACAGTCTACAATGAGCAGTTCTTC. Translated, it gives CSASLSGTVYNEQFF.

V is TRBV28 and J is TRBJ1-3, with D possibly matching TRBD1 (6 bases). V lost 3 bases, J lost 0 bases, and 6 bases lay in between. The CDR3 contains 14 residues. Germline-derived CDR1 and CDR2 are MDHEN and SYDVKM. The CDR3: CASSLGASGNTIYF. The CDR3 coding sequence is TGTGCCAGCAGTTTGGGGGCCTCTGGAAACACCATATATTTT.

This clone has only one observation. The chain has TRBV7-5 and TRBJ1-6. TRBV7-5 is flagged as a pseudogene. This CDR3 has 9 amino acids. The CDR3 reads CARNSPLHF. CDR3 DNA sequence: TGTGCCCGAAATTCACCCCTCCACTTT.

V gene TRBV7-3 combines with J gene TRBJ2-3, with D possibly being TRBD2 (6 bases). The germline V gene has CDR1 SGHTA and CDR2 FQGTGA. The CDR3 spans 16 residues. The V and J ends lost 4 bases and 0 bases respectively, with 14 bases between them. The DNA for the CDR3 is TGTGCCAGCAGCTCGACGGGAGCTACTAGCACAGATACGCAGTATTTT. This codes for CASSSTGATSTDTQYF. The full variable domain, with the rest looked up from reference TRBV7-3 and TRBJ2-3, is GAGVSQTPSNKVTEKGKYVELRCDPISGHTALYWYRQSLGQGPEFLIYFQGTGAADDSGLPNDRFFAVRPEGSVSTLKIQRTERGDSAVYLCASSSTGATSTDTQYFGPGTRLTVL.

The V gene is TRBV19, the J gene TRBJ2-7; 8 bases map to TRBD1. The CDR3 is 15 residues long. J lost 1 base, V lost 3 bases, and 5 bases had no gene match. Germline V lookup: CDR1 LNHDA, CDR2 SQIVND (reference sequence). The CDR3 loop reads CASSMIGQGSYEQYF. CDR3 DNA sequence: TGTGCCAGTAGTATGATCGGACAGGGTTCCTACGAGCAGTACTTC.

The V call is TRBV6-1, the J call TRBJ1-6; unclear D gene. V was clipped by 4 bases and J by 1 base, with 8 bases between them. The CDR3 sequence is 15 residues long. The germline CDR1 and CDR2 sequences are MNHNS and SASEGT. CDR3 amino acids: CASSVSASYNSPLHF. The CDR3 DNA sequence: TGTGCCAGCAGTGTATCGGCGTCCTATAATTCACCCCTCCACTTT.

CDR3 in amino acids: CASTIAGGYNEQFF. CDR3 DNA sequence: TGTGCCAGCACCATAGCGGGGGGCTACAATGAGCAGTTCTTC. The chain combines TRBV27 with TRBJ2-1; 10 positions agree with TRBD2. CDR1 and CDR2 from the germline V gene are MNHEY and SMNVEV (reference sequence). This CDR3 region has 14 residues. The J segment lost 3 bases and the V segment lost 7 bases, leaving 3 bases of the junction unmatched.